One and the same sample provided the 27 T cell receptor beta chains below, sequenced in a study of blood T cell repertoires in COVID-19. TCRdb's copy holds only in-frame clones and misses some; the assay was immunoSEQ multiplex PCR. Among approximately 200,000 clones listed, approximately 84% were seen once. The sample taken for sequencing was peripheral blood. The origin of the receptors is a man aged 50-59 years who had recovered from COVID-19.

J is TRBJ2-7 and V is TRBV6-2 or TRBV6-3; TRBD2 aligns across 7 bases. The CDR3 has 14 amino acids. Per germline, CDR1 MNHEY and CDR2 SVGEGT. V shed 2 bases, J shed 0 bases, and the junction held 1 base outside the gene matches. In DNA form, the CDR3 reads TGTGCCAGCAGTTACCGGGGGGTCTCCTACGAGCAGTACTTC. This encodes CASSYRGVSYEQYF.

This chain connects TRBV28 to TRBJ1-2, with D maybe TRBD1 (5 bases). This CDR3 has 14 residues. V dropped 11 bases and J dropped 0 bases, with 16 bases sitting between them. CDR1 and CDR2 (germline): MDHEN, SYDVKM. CDR3 nucleotide sequence: TGTGCCGACAGTCCCGCGGGAGCTAACTATGGCTACACCTTC. This codes for CADSPAGANYGYTF.

The chain couples TRBV6-6 to TRBJ2-2; D perhaps matches TRBD2 (6 bases). Germline CDR1 is MNHNY and CDR2 is SVGAGI (reference sequence). V shed 6 bases and J shed 3 bases, with 14 bases lying between them. The CDR3 totals 15 residues. The CDR3 DNA reads TGTGCCAGCAGCTCGGGACTTAGTTACACCGGGGAGCTGTTTTTT. This encodes CASSSGLSYTGELFF.

This clone was found once. The chain employs TRBV5-4 and TRBJ2-5; possible D gene TRBD1, 5 bases. The CDR3 length is 15 residues. V gave up 1 base and J gave up 2 bases, with 12 bases separating them. Germline V lookup: CDR1 SGHNT, CDR2 YYREEE (reference sequence). The CDR3 sequence: CASSLWGRNQETQYF. Here the CDR3 DNA reads TGTGCCAGCAGCTTGTGGGGCAGGAATCAAGAGACCCAGTACTTC.

The chain carries TRBV7-8 and TRBJ1-1; D unclear. Germline V CDR1 and CDR2: SGHVS, FQNEAQ. V lost 0 bases, J lost 1 base, and 6 bases lay in between. The CDR3 is 14 residues long. CDR3 coding DNA: TGTGCCAGCAGCTTAGCGACGGGGAACACTGAAGCTTTCTTT. Translated: CASSLATGNTEAFF.

This chain connects TRBV18 to TRBJ2-6; D gene ambiguous. The CDR3 runs to 17 residues. Germline V gene lookup returns CDR1 KGHSH and CDR2 LQKENI. V was clipped by 1 base and J by 0 bases, with 10 bases between them. The CDR3 protein is CASSPRERPSGANVLTF. In DNA, the CDR3 is TGTGCCAGCTCACCACGAGAGCGCCCCTCTGGGGCCAACGTCCTGACTTTC. The full variable domain, its missing parts supplied by reference TRBV18 and TRBJ2-6, is NAGVMQNPRHLVRRRGQEARLRCSPMKGHSHVYWYRQLPEEGLKFMVYLQKENIIDESGMPKERFSAEFPKEGPSILRIQQVVRGDSAAYFCASSPRERPSGANVLTFGAGSRLTVL.

A word on this clone: One end of the junction is discordant with germline, which a read error may explain. The chain has TRBV2 and TRBJ1-5, with 7 bases fitting TRBD1. CDR3 length: 14 residues. The germline V gene encodes CDR1 SNHLY and CDR2 FYNNEI. As DNA, the CDR3 is TGTGCCAGCAGCGCCGGGACAGTGAATCGGCCCCAGCATTTT. Protein sequence: CASSAGTVNRPQHF.

The chain employs TRBV9 and TRBJ1-5, with a possible D match to TRBD1 (6 bases). CDR3 length equals 14 residues. Germline CDR1 SGDLS, CDR2 YYNGEE. V lost 0 bases to trimming and J lost 9 bases, with 13 bases between them. The CDR3 sequence: CASSVGGTSGPQHF. The CDR3 bases are TGTGCCAGCAGCGTAGGGGGGACATCAGGGCCCCAGCATTTT. The full variable domain, rest sourced from reference TRBV9 and TRBJ1-5, is DSGVTQTPKHLITATGQRVTLRCSPRSGDLSVYWYQQSLDQGLQFLIQYYNGEERAKGNILERFSAQQFPDLHSELNLSSLELGDSALYFCASSVGGTSGPQHFGDGTRLSIL.

V and J are TRBV28 and TRBJ2-7; TRBD1 aligns across 10 bases. The germline CDR1 and CDR2 sequences are MDHEN and SYDVKM. Losses at the gene ends were 4 bases for V and 3 bases for J; bases not matched to a gene: 3. The CDR3 is 14 residues long. This chain's CDR3 is CASSSTGGVYEQYF. The CDR3 DNA sequence: TGTGCCAGCAGTTCGACAGGGGGCGTCTACGAGCAGTACTTC.

The chain combines TRBV9 with TRBJ2-5, with D possibly matching TRBD2 (6 bases). CDR3 length: 14 amino acids. Per germline, CDR1 SGDLS and CDR2 YYNGEE. V was clipped by 4 bases and J by 1 base, with 11 bases between them. CDR3 coding DNA: TGTGCCAGCAGCCTAGGGACTCCCCAAGAGACCCAGTACTTC. It codes for CASSLGTPQETQYF. The full variable domain, completed using reference TRBV9 and TRBJ2-5, is DSGVTQTPKHLITATGQRVTLRCSPRSGDLSVYWYQQSLDQGLQFLIQYYNGEERAKGNILERFSAQQFPDLHSELNLSSLELGDSALYFCASSLGTPQETQYFGPGTRLLVL.

This sequence joins TRBV18 and TRBJ2-3; D ambiguous. V was trimmed by 0 bases and J by 8 bases, leaving 9 bases between them. CDR1 and CDR2 (germline): KGHSH, LQKENI. The CDR3 is 13 residues long. The CDR3 is CASSPPGIGTQYF. The CDR3 DNA is TGTGCCAGCTCACCACCGGGCATCGGTACGCAGTATTTT.

The genes are TRBV6-5 and TRBJ2-5, with TRBD1 matching 7 bases. The germline V gene has CDR1 MNHEY and CDR2 SVGAGI. With 7 bases clipped from V and 4 bases from J, the junction kept 9 bases outside the gene matches. The CDR3 sequence is 14 residues long. CDR3 DNA: TGTGCCAGCAAGTTAGAGGGGGCCCTAGAGACCCAGTACTTC. This codes for CASKLEGALETQYF.

This sequence joins TRBV27 and TRBJ1-1; 7 bases match TRBD1. The V and J ends lost 6 bases and 0 bases, in that order; junction bases with no gene match: 1. Germline CDR1 reads MNHEY; CDR2 reads SMNVEV (reference sequence). CDR3 length: 13 residues. This CDR3 reads CASSGQVNTEAFF. DNA for the CDR3: TGTGCCAGCAGCGGACAGGTGAACACTGAAGCTTTCTTT.

This clone was recorded a few times. V is TRBV11-3 and J is TRBJ2-2; TRBD2 agrees at 12 bases. Germline values: CDR1 SGHNT, CDR2 YENEEA. The CDR3 sequence is 18 residues long. V was clipped by 0 bases and J by 5 bases; unmatched bases: 7. The CDR3 region is CASSLDKGLAGTTGELFF. The CDR3 bases are TGTGCCAGCAGCTTAGATAAGGGACTAGCGGGCACAACCGGGGAGCTGTTTTTT.

As DNA, the CDR3 is TGTGCCAGCAGTCCAAGTTTAGGGGCGGAGATGTATAGCAATCAGCCCCAGCATTTT. It codes for CASSPSLGAEMYSNQPQHF. V and J are TRBV28 and TRBJ1-5, with D maybe TRBD1 (5 bases). Germline CDR1 MDHEN, CDR2 SYDVKM. This CDR3 comprises 19 residues. Trimming took off 5 bases at V and 0 bases at J, with 23 bases between the two ends.

V and J are TRBV5-6 and TRBJ1-6, with 9 positions matching TRBD1. The CDR3 length is 15 residues. With 2 bases clipped from V and 7 bases from J, the junction kept 4 bases outside the gene matches. Germline V gene sequence: CDR1 SGHDT, CDR2 YYEEEE. As DNA, the CDR3 is TGTGCCAGCAGCTTCACAGGGGGCGGGAATTCACCCCTCCACTTT. This codes for CASSFTGGGNSPLHF.

The rearrangement links TRBV18 to TRBJ1-2; D is uncertain. V lost 2 bases and J 4 bases, leaving 11 bases between the germline ends. Germline loops: CDR1 KGHSH, CDR2 LQKENI. The CDR3 sequence is 14 residues long. The CDR3 region is CASSPVEGGYGYTF. CDR3 coding DNA: TGTGCCAGCTCACCAGTAGAGGGTGGCTATGGCTACACCTTC.

The chain employs TRBV5-1 and TRBJ2-3, with TRBD2 as a possible D gene (5 bases). The CDR3 sequence is 14 residues long. The germline gives CDR1 SGHRS, CDR2 YFSETQ. Trimming took off 4 bases at V and 6 bases at J, with 15 bases between the two ends. CDR3 nucleotides: TGCGCCAGCAGCCCGCCTGGCCGGAGGGATACGCAGTATTTT. It specifies CASSPPGRRDTQYF.

This clone was recorded only once. The chain has TRBV24-1 and TRBJ2-3, with 10 positions matching TRBD2. In germline, CDR1 is KGHDR, CDR2 SFDVKD. With 6 bases clipped from V and 4 bases from J, the junction kept 9 bases outside the gene matches. CDR3 length: 16 amino acids. The CDR3 coding sequence is TGTGCCACCAGTACCCCGGGACTAGCGTCTGCAGATACGCAGTATTTT. It specifies CATSTPGLASADTQYF.

The rearrangement joins TRBV10-3 to TRBJ2-7; 10 bases map to TRBD1. The J segment lost 7 bases and the V segment lost 6 bases, leaving 6 bases of the junction unmatched. There are 13 residues in the CDR3. From germline, CDR1 is ENHRY and CDR2 SYGVKD. Here the CDR3 reads CAISRQGAYEQYF. The CDR3, as DNA: TGTGCCATCAGCCGACAGGGGGCATATGAGCAGTACTTC.

V usage is TRBV27 and J usage is TRBJ2-5, with 9 nucleotides matching TRBD1. The CDR3 is made up of 14 amino acids. CDR1 and CDR2 from the germline V gene are MNHEY and SMNVEV (reference sequence). V shed 4 bases and J 5 bases; nucleotides not matched to a gene: 5. CDR3 nucleotides: TGTGCCAGCAGTTCGGACAGGGGTCCCGAGACCCAGTACTTC. This translates into CASSSDRGPETQYF.

The rearrangement uses TRBV6-6 and TRBJ1-3; possibly TRBD1 for D (6 bases). Germline V lookup: CDR1 MNHNY, CDR2 SVGAGI (reference sequence). CDR3 length equals 16 residues. The V and J ends lost 4 bases and 0 bases respectively, with 13 bases between them. Here the CDR3 reads CASSFRGSGSGNTIYF. CDR3 nucleotides: TGTGCCAGCAGTTTCAGGGGCAGCGGCTCTGGAAACACCATATATTTT.

V gene TRBV28 combines with J gene TRBJ2-1; 8 positions match TRBD1. Unmatched junction bases numbered 6, after V lost 8 bases and J lost 9 bases. The CDR3 is 12 residues long. Per germline, CDR1 MDHEN and CDR2 SYDVKM. The DNA for the CDR3 is TGTGCCAGCCGTCCAGGGGGCTTTGAGCAGTTCTTC. It translates to CASRPGGFEQFF.

This rearrangement joins TRBV30 to TRBJ1-1, with TRBD1 identical over 7 bases. Per the germline V gene, CDR1 is GTSNPN and CDR2 is SVGIG (reference sequence). V trimming: 1 base; J trimming: 3 bases; junction bases outside the gene matches: 2. The CDR3 loop spans 13 amino acids. This chain's CDR3 is CAWSGTGDTEAFF. The CDR3 nucleotides read TGTGCCTGGAGTGGCACAGGGGACACTGAAGCTTTCTTT.

The rearrangement links TRBV27 to TRBJ2-7; 9 bases line up with TRBD1. V shed 8 bases and J 4 bases; nucleotides not matched to a gene: 12. The CDR3 length is 15 residues. Germline CDR1 MNHEY, CDR2 SMNVEV (reference sequence). CDR3 in amino acids: CASSFSGTGWYEQYF. The DNA for the CDR3 is TGTGCCAGCTCCTTCTCCGGGACAGGGTGGTACGAGCAGTACTTC.

The rearrangement links TRBV6-6 to TRBJ2-7, with a tentative D call TRBD1 (5 bases). CDR3 length equals 11 residues. Germline V gives CDR1 MNHNY, CDR2 SVGAGI (reference sequence). The V gene lost 6 bases and the J gene lost 3 bases, with 6 bases spanning the gap. CDR3 amino acids: CASSDSYEQYF. The DNA of the CDR3 is TGTGCCAGCAGCGACAGCTACGAGCAGTACTTC.

The chain links TRBV5-4 to TRBJ1-2; D uncertain. Trimming stripped 0 bases from V and 7 bases from J, with 10 bases between. The CDR3 extends over 13 amino acids. The germline gives CDR1 SGHNT, CDR2 YYREEE (reference sequence). In nucleotides, the CDR3 is TGTGCCAGCAGCTTGGGAGGGCAGTCTGGCTACACCTTC. Its protein is CASSLGGQSGYTF.